The 7 T cell receptor beta chains presented below share a single source sample, sequenced in a study of control samples from healthy donors and cancer patients. TCRdb's copy holds only in-frame clones and misses some; the assay was immunoSEQ multiplex PCR. The data hold roughly 100,000 clones, with about 91% observed a single time. The sequencing sample was made of blood. All receptors derive from a woman between 18 and 29 years old in good health.

CDR3 region: CAISRLGLAGNQETQYF. The CDR3, as DNA: TGTGCCATCAGTCGACTTGGACTAGCGGGGAACCAAGAGACCCAGTACTTC. The chain uses TRBV10-3 and TRBJ2-5; 12 bases are a match to TRBD2. J lost 0 bases, V lost 5 bases, and 7 bases had no gene match. Germline lookup yields CDR1 ENHRY and CDR2 SYGVKD. The CDR3 spans 17 residues.

CDR3 loop: CASDSYYTDTQYF. CDR3 DNA sequence: TGTGCCAGCGACAGTTACTACACAGATACGCAGTATTTT. The chain carries TRBV6-5 and TRBJ2-3; D is possibly TRBD1 (5 bases). Germline V CDR1 and CDR2: MNHEY, SVGAGI. Between the trimmed V and J ends, which lost 8 bases and 2 bases, there was a span of 11 bases. This CDR3 region has 13 residues.

V usage is TRBV14 and J usage is TRBJ1-2; a possible D gene is TRBD1 (6 bases). Per the germline V gene, CDR1 is SGHDN and CDR2 is FVKESK. The ends were cut back, 0 bases at V and 3 bases at J, with 11 bases in the middle. This CDR3 has 15 residues. The CDR3 sequence: CASSQDNRAYYGYTF. The CDR3 coding sequence is TGTGCCAGCAGCCAAGATAACAGGGCTTACTATGGCTACACCTTC.

This clone was detected only a few times. This chain connects TRBV27 to TRBJ1-1; no firm D call. Deletions cut 6 bases from V and 2 bases from J, with 22 bases between. CDR1 MNHEY and CDR2 SMNVEV come from the germline V gene (reference sequence). This CDR3 region has 17 residues. CDR3 amino acids: CASSQYPEGNGNTEAFF. For the CDR3, the DNA is TGTGCCAGCAGCCAATACCCTGAAGGGAACGGAAACACTGAAGCTTTCTTT.

The V gene is TRBV11-2, the J gene TRBJ2-2; D is uncertain. CDR3 length: 14 amino acids. Trimming took 3 bases from V and 6 from J, leaving 11 bases between them. CDR1 is SGHAT and CDR2 is FQNNGV in the germline V gene. CDR3 nucleotide sequence: TGTGCCAGCAGCTTGATGGCAGGCTCCGGGGAGCTGTTTTTT. It encodes CASSLMAGSGELFF.

The chain carries TRBV3-1 (or the pseudogene TRBV3-2) and TRBJ2-1; 12 bases fit TRBD2. After removal of 2 bases from V and 9 bases from J, the junction contained 17 bases not matched to a gene. This CDR3 is 19 amino acids long. CDR1 is LGHDT, CDR2 YNNKEL, per germline (reference sequence). CDR3 region: CASSQSASGGAVVRFEQFF. Here the CDR3 DNA reads TGTGCCAGCAGCCAATCGGCTAGCGGGGGGGCTGTAGTTAGATTTGAGCAGTTCTTC.

The rearrangement joins TRBV2 to TRBJ1-1; D not certain. V was cut by 11 bases and J by 3 bases, with 16 bases left in between. The CDR3 consists of 13 residues. Germline-derived CDR1 and CDR2 are SNHLY and FYNNEI. CDR3 DNA: TGTGCCGGACTTAGTTCAGAGTACACTGAAGCTTTCTTT. This sequence encodes CAGLSSEYTEAFF.